A single sample is the source of the 30 T cell receptor beta chains below, sequenced in a study of response to subunit inactivated influenza vaccine. TCRdb re-derived calls from the RT-PCR reads in MiXCR, one entry per CDR3 protein. Here the sample spans 450,000 to 600,000 distinct CDR3 sequences, 16% being singletons. This material consisted of CD4+ T cells sorted from PBMCs, taken less than 30 months after vaccination. The receptors were sampled from a man between 45 and 75 years old who received an inactivated influenza vaccine.

J is TRBJ1-5 and V is TRBV25-1; no definite D call. Trimming left V 3 bases short and J 0 bases short, with 6 bases between. This CDR3 has 14 residues. From germline, CDR1 is MGHDK and CDR2 SYGVNS. The CDR3 DNA reads as TGTGCCAGCAGTGATCAACTTAGCAATCAGCCCCAGCATTTT. Protein: CASSDQLSNQPQHF.

This clonotype showed up many times. This sequence joins TRBV6-2 or TRBV6-3 and TRBJ2-7; 7 nucleotides align to TRBD2. The V gene's germline CDR1 is MNHEY and CDR2 SVGEGT. There are 13 residues in the CDR3. Germline trimming cut 8 bases from V and 12 bases from J; bases unmatched to any gene: 16. In DNA form, the CDR3 reads TGTGCCAGCCAAGAGAGCGGGACCTCCCCAAGGTACTTC. It translates to CASQESGTSPRYF.

The CDR3 here is CASRGTASQYF. CDR3 bases: TGTGCCAGCAGGGGGACGGCCTCGCAGTATTTT. This chain uses TRBV12-3 or TRBV12-4 with TRBJ2-3, with D possibly being TRBD1 or TRBD2 (5 bases each). There are 11 residues in the CDR3. Trimming removed 6 bases from V and 10 bases from J, with 11 bases in between.

Many counts were recorded for this clonotype. The V gene is TRBV12-3 or TRBV12-4, the J gene TRBJ2-7; possibly TRBD1 or TRBD2 for D (5 bases each). The CDR3 contains 15 residues. V gave up 5 bases and J gave up 6 bases, with 20 bases separating them. CDR3 sequence: CASSVEGKVRSEQYF. As DNA, the CDR3 is TGTGCCAGCAGTGTCGAGGGGAAGGTGCGATCCGAGCAGTACTTC.

The chain is built from TRBV5-6 and TRBJ2-4, with 7 bases aligning to TRBD2. Trimming took 4 bases from V and 6 from J; bases not matched to a gene: 10. Germline V gene lookup returns CDR1 SGHDT and CDR2 YYEEEE. The CDR3 totals 15 residues. As DNA, the CDR3 is TGTGCCAGCAGCCCCCGGCGGGCGGGGGTAAACATTCAGTACTTC. Residues: CASSPRRAGVNIQYF.

A few counts support this clonotype. The chain employs TRBV5-1 and TRBJ2-3; no definite D call. Germline V gives CDR1 SGHRS, CDR2 YFSETQ. V was cut by 7 bases and J by 0 bases, with 12 bases left in between. This CDR3 spans 14 amino acids. The CDR3 loop reads CASRGVVSTDTQYF. The CDR3 DNA follows: TGCGCCAGCCGTGGGGTGGTGAGCACAGATACGCAGTATTTT.

The CDR3 here is CAISEDRGNTEAFF. CDR3 DNA sequence: TGTGCCATCAGTGAGGACAGGGGGAACACTGAAGCTTTCTTT. The chain uses TRBV10-3 and TRBJ1-1; 8 bases line up with TRBD1. CDR3 length equals 14 residues. The V gene end was trimmed by 2 bases and the J gene end by 1 base; junction bases not matched to a gene: 0. Germline values: CDR1 ENHRY, CDR2 SYGVKD.

This clonotype was observed a handful of times. V is TRBV7-2 and J is TRBJ2-7; tentatively, D is TRBD2 (5 bases). The CDR3 has 15 amino acids. Between the trimmed V and J ends, which lost 2 bases and 0 bases, there was a span of 11 bases. CDR1 and CDR2 (germline): SGHTA, FQGNSA. The CDR3 nucleotides read TGTGCCAGCAGCTTATCTTTACGGGACTCCTACGAGCAGTACTTC. Translation gives CASSLSLRDSYEQYF. Looking up the rest from reference TRBV7-2 and TRBJ2-7 gives the full variable domain: GAGVSQSPSNKVTEKGKDVELRCDPISGHTALYWYRQSLGQGLEFLIYFQGNSAPDKSGLPSDRFSAERTGGSVSTLTIQRTQQEDSAVYLCASSLSLRDSYEQYFGPGTRLTVT.

In this sample, this clonotype turned up a few times. The chain joins TRBV11-2 to TRBJ2-1; D not certain. This CDR3 has 14 residues. Per germline, CDR1 SGHAT and CDR2 FQNNGV. V was shortened by 1 base and J by 6 bases, with 10 bases between the two germline ends. Here the CDR3 reads CASSLAWTINEQFF. The DNA for the CDR3 is TGTGCCAGCAGCTTAGCGTGGACCATCAATGAGCAGTTCTTC.

The CDR3 DNA reads TGTGCCAGCAGCTTAGAATTATATCGGGGAGTAGCCAAAAACATTCAGTACTTC. Protein product: CASSLELYRGVAKNIQYF. The V call is TRBV11-2, the J call TRBJ2-4, with D perhaps matching TRBD2 (5 bases). The germline CDR1 and CDR2 sequences are SGHAT and FQNNGV. The CDR3 sequence is 18 residues long. The V gene lost 0 bases and the J gene lost 0 bases, with 15 bases spanning the gap. Looking up the rest from reference TRBV11-2 and TRBJ2-4 gives the full variable domain: EAGVAQSPRYKIIEKRQSVAFWCNPISGHATLYWYQQILGQGPKLLIQFQNNGVVDDSQLPKDRFSAERLKGVDSTLKIQPAKLEDSAVYLCASSLELYRGVAKNIQYFGAGTRLSVL.

This clonotype was counted between two and nine times. This chain joins TRBV20-1 and TRBJ2-3; D gene ambiguous. V gave up 0 bases and J gave up 4 bases, with 8 bases separating them. Germline V CDR1 and CDR2: DFQATT, SNEGSKA (reference sequence). The CDR3 is made up of 13 amino acids. For the CDR3, the DNA is TGCAGTGCTAGAGAGGCCCGGTCAGATACGCAGTATTTT. Its protein is CSAREARSDTQYF.

Only a few counts were recorded for this clonotype. This rearrangement joins TRBV20-1 to TRBJ2-7, with TRBD2 matching 10 bases. CDR3 length: 16 amino acids. The V segment lost 5 bases and the J segment 0 bases; nucleotides outside the gene matches: 10. Germline V lookup: CDR1 DFQATT, CDR2 SNEGSKA (reference sequence). The DNA of the CDR3 is TGCAGTGCTGGGAGGAGACTAGCGGGTTTCTCCTACGAGCAGTACTTC. Its translation: CSAGRRLAGFSYEQYF.

The chain joins TRBV7-3 to TRBJ2-2, with 9 bases lining up with TRBD1. The CDR3 has 15 amino acids. V shed 6 bases, J shed 6 bases, and the junction held 8 bases outside the gene matches. The germline CDR1 and CDR2 sequences are SGHTA and FQGTGA. As DNA, the CDR3 is TGTGCCAGCAGGCCGGGACAGGGTATGGCCGGGGAGCTGTTTTTT. Amino acid sequence: CASRPGQGMAGELFF.

The V gene is TRBV7-8, the J gene TRBJ1-1; TRBD1 matches at 7 bases. With 3 bases clipped from V and 0 bases from J, the junction kept 4 bases outside the gene matches. From germline, CDR1 is SGHVS and CDR2 FQNEAQ. This CDR3 comprises 15 residues. The DNA of the CDR3 is TGTGCCAGCAGCTTTTCGGGACAGATGAACACTGAAGCTTTCTTT. This codes for CASSFSGQMNTEAFF.

The V and J genes are TRBV7-9 and TRBJ1-1; TRBD1 might be the D (6 bases). The CDR3 runs to 13 residues. The V gene lost 4 bases and the J gene lost 10 bases, with 16 bases spanning the gap. Looked up from germline, CDR1 is SEHNR and CDR2 is FQNEAQ (reference sequence). CDR3 sequence reads: CASSSTGRDTAFF. The CDR3 bases are TGTGCCAGCAGCTCGACAGGAAGGGACACAGCTTTCTTT.

This clonotype was seen a few times. The chain combines TRBV10-3 with TRBJ2-2; 8 positions match TRBD2. Germline assignment: CDR1 ENHRY and CDR2 SYGVKD. J lost 0 bases, V lost 2 bases, and 8 bases had no gene match. There are 18 residues in the CDR3. The CDR3 coding sequence is TGTGCCATCAGTGAGACCAATCCGGGACTAGCGAACACCGGGGAGCTGTTTTTT. Its translation: CAISETNPGLANTGELFF.

V and J are TRBV12-3 or TRBV12-4 and TRBJ2-3; 9 bases are a match to TRBD2. This CDR3 has 18 amino acids. The trim removed 2 bases at V and 4 bases at J, leaving 13 bases unmatched. The DNA for the CDR3 is TGTGCCAGCAGTTTACAGATTCTAGCGGGGAGGGGTTCAGATACGCAGTATTTT. Its translation: CASSLQILAGRGSDTQYF.

The V and J genes are TRBV4-2 and TRBJ2-2; a possible D gene is TRBD1 (6 bases). The V gene lost 1 base and the J gene lost 5 bases, with 11 bases spanning the gap. The CDR3 consists of 15 residues. Germline V gene sequence: CDR1 LGHNA, CDR2 YNFKEQ. The CDR3 DNA is TGTGCCAGCAGCCAAGCAGGACAGAAGACCGGGGAGCTGTTTTTT. It is translated as CASSQAGQKTGELFF.

The rearrangement links TRBV3-1 to TRBJ2-2; D possibly corresponds to TRBD2 (5 bases). The CDR3 spans 14 residues. V lost 3 bases and J 6 bases, leaving 11 bases between the germline ends. Germline V gene lookup returns CDR1 LGHDT and CDR2 YNNKEL (reference sequence). Here the CDR3 reads CASSQRTGAGELFF. The CDR3 bases are TGTGCCAGCAGCCAGCGGACTGGGGCCGGGGAGCTGTTTTTT.

This clonotype has a count of ten or more. The CDR3 region has the DNA TGCAGCGTCGCAGATAACACTGAAGCTTTCTTT. Protein sequence: CSVADNTEAFF. This chain uses TRBV29-1 with TRBJ1-1, with D hard to call. V shed 6 bases and J shed 2 bases, with 7 bases lying between them. In germline, CDR1 is SQVTM, CDR2 ANQGSEA. The CDR3 has 11 amino acids.

The chain combines TRBV3-1 with TRBJ2-1, with D hard to call. V gave up 6 bases and J gave up 12 bases, with 12 bases separating them. CDR3 length: 11 residues. Germline V gives CDR1 LGHDT, CDR2 YNNKEL (reference sequence). Written as DNA, the CDR3 is TGTGCCAGCAGTGGCCCCGGTGGGCAGTTCTTC. Amino acid sequence: CASSGPGGQFF.

This chain uses TRBV3-1 with TRBJ1-6; D perhaps matches TRBD1 (6 bases). The CDR3 runs to 15 residues. V was clipped by 5 bases and J by 4 bases, with 12 bases between them. Germline values: CDR1 LGHDT, CDR2 YNNKEL (reference sequence). The CDR3 DNA reads TGTGCCAGCAGCGCCCGGGACAATTATAATTCACCCCTCCACTTT. This codes for CASSARDNYNSPLHF.

Ten or more counts support this clonotype. The gene calls are TRBV29-1 and TRBJ2-2; 9 bases map to TRBD1. The length of the CDR3 is 16 residues. Germline lookup yields CDR1 SQVTM and CDR2 ANQGSEA. V was clipped by 7 bases and J by 6 bases; unmatched bases: 15. The CDR3 nucleotides read TGCAGCGCTTCTGCCACAGGACAGGGGTTTTCCGGGGAGCTGTTTTTT. Amino acid sequence: CSASATGQGFSGELFF.

This clonotype has only a few counts. The V call is TRBV29-1, the J call TRBJ1-2, with TRBD1 identical over 9 bases. Germline V gene data show CDR1 as SQVTM and CDR2 as ANQGSEA. J was trimmed by 1 base and V by 5 bases; bases with no gene match: 2. This CDR3 region has 13 residues. For the CDR3, the DNA is TGCAGCGTTCGGGACAGGGATAACTATGGCTACACCTTC. As protein: CSVRDRDNYGYTF.

V usage is TRBV4-2 and J usage is TRBJ2-3, with 15 bases aligning to TRBD2. J gave up 3 bases and V 4 bases, and 8 bases lay outside the gene matches. Germline CDR1 LGHNA, CDR2 YNFKEQ. This CDR3 region has 18 residues. The CDR3 DNA sequence: TGTGCCAGCAGCCCGAAGTCAGGACTAGCGGGAGGGACAGATACGCAGTATTTT. As protein: CASSPKSGLAGGTDTQYF.

This clonotype was recorded at least ten times. The chain recombines TRBV5-1 with TRBJ2-1; 7 positions match TRBD1. The CDR3 is 14 amino acids. Germline trimming cut 5 bases from V and 5 bases from J; bases unmatched to any gene: 7. Germline CDR1 reads SGHRS; CDR2 reads YFSETQ. CDR3 amino acids: CASSSGQIDNEQFF. CDR3 nucleotides: TGCGCCAGCAGTTCGGGACAGATCGACAATGAGCAGTTCTTC.

V usage is TRBV20-1 and J usage is TRBJ2-7; D may match TRBD1 or TRBD2 (5 bases each). Trimming removed 6 bases at V and 2 bases at J, with 20 bases between. CDR1 DFQATT and CDR2 SNEGSKA come from the germline V gene (reference sequence). The CDR3 is 15 residues long. CDR3 DNA: TGCAGTGCGAGAAAAAACCGGGACGGGACCTACGAGCAGTACTTC. It specifies CSARKNRDGTYEQYF.

V is TRBV5-1 and J is TRBJ1-2; TRBD1 matches 12 bases. Germline assignment: CDR1 SGHRS and CDR2 YFSETQ. This CDR3 region has 18 residues. Trimming removed 0 bases from V and 0 bases from J; junction bases left unmatched: 6. This CDR3 reads CASSLAGQGASSNYGYTF. The CDR3 coding sequence is TGCGCCAGCAGCTTGGCGGGACAGGGGGCTTCCTCTAACTATGGCTACACCTTC.

This clonotype was picked up a small number of times. The chain recombines TRBV29-1 with TRBJ2-5; 8 bases fit TRBD1. Trimming cost V 6 bases and J 2 bases; bases outside gene matches: 8. The CDR3 is 14 residues long. Germline CDR1 and CDR2: SQVTM and ANQGSEA. The CDR3 DNA sequence: TGCAGCGTCGCCACCGGGACAGGACAAGAGACCCAGTACTTC. Protein sequence: CSVATGTGQETQYF.

In its sample, this clonotype was seen a few times. The chain uses TRBV28 and TRBJ1-1, with D possibly TRBD1 on 5 matching bases. The CDR3 sequence is 12 residues long. V shed 3 bases and J shed 7 bases, with 9 bases lying between them. The germline CDR1 and CDR2 sequences are MDHEN and SYDVKM. CDR3 amino acids: CASSFRQLEAFF. CDR3 nucleotides: TGTGCCAGCAGTTTTAGACAGCTTGAAGCTTTCTTT. Full variable domain (rest looked up from reference TRBV28 and TRBJ1-1): DVKVTQSSRYLVKRTGEKVFLECVQDMDHENMFWYRQDPGLGLRLIYFSYDVKMKEKGDIPEGYSVSREKKERFSLILESASTNQTSMYLCASSFRQLEAFFGQGTRLTVV.